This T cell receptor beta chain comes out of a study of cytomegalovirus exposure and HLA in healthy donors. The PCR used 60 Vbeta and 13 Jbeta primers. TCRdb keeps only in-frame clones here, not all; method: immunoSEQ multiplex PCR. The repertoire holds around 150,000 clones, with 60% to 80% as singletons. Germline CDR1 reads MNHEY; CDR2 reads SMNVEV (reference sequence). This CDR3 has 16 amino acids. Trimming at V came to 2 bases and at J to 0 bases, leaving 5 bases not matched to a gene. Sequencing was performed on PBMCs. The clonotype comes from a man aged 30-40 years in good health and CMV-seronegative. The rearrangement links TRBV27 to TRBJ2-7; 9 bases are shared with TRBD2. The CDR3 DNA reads TGTGCCAGCAGTTTAGCGGGAGGGGGTTTCTCCTACGAGCAGTACTTC. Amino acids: CASSLAGGGFSYEQYF.